The 19 T cell receptor beta chains below all came from one sample that was sequenced in a study of graft-versus-host responses after intestinal transplantation. No cognate antigen is known for these TCRs. The data were produced by immunoSEQ multiplex PCR, yet TCRdb's version contains in-frame clones alone and is incomplete. Of about 51,000 clones detected, 80% to 90% appear once; the ten largest clones hold approximately 0.56%. The sample consisted of unstimulated CD4+ T cells sorted from spleen or lymph node cells, taken before transplant. The receptors originated from a human donor who was the organ donor for an intestinal transplant.

V gene TRBV19 combines with J gene TRBJ1-2, with 7 bases that match TRBD1. Losses at the gene ends were 3 bases for V and 3 bases for J; bases not matched to a gene: 7. From germline, CDR1 is LNHDA and CDR2 SQIVND (reference sequence). The CDR3 loop spans 15 amino acids. The CDR3 bases are TGTGCCAGTAGTATCCCCGGACAGGACCACTATGGCTACACCTTC. Its translation is CASSIPGQDHYGYTF. Using reference TRBV19 and TRBJ1-2 for the parts outside the CDR3, the full variable domain is DGGITQSPKYLFRKEGQNVTLSCEQNLNHDAMYWYRQDPGQGLRLIYYSQIVNDFQKGDIAEGYSVSREKKESFPLTVTSAQKNPTAFYLCASSIPGQDHYGYTFGSGTRLTVV.

This clone has only one observation. The rearrangement uses TRBV19 and TRBJ2-7; 9 nucleotides align to TRBD1. Trimming cost V 6 bases and J 5 bases; bases outside gene matches: 2. The germline gives CDR1 LNHDA, CDR2 SQIVND (reference sequence). CDR3 length: 12 residues. CDR3: CASRDRGHEQYF. In nucleotides, the CDR3 is TGTGCCAGTAGGGACAGGGGACACGAGCAGTACTTC. The variable domain in full, with the rest retrieved from reference TRBV19 and TRBJ2-7, is DGGITQSPKYLFRKEGQNVTLSCEQNLNHDAMYWYRQDPGQGLRLIYYSQIVNDFQKGDIAEGYSVSREKKESFPLTVTSAQKNPTAFYLCASRDRGHEQYFGPGTRLTVT.

The chain joins TRBV28 to TRBJ2-1; TRBD1 is a possible D gene (6 bases). The CDR3 length is 12 residues. Trimming left V 4 bases short and J 9 bases short, with 10 bases between. Germline CDR1 MDHEN, CDR2 SYDVKM. CDR3 DNA: TGTGCCAGCAGTTCCCAGGGGCCTGAGCAGTTCTTC. Its protein is CASSSQGPEQFF.

The rearrangement joins TRBV11-2 to TRBJ2-2, with TRBD1 matching 8 bases. This CDR3 has 16 amino acids. CDR1 and CDR2 from the germline V gene are SGHAT and FQNNGV. With 5 bases clipped from V and 6 bases from J, the junction kept 11 bases outside the gene matches. The CDR3 reads CASSPGRDRIPGELFF. CDR3 sequence (DNA): TGTGCCAGCAGCCCGGGACGGGACAGGATTCCCGGGGAGCTGTTTTTT.

About this clone: At the DNA level, this CDR3 is encoded by other sequences in the same sample as well. The chain employs TRBV5-1 and TRBJ1-2; D may be TRBD1 (5 bases). V was pared by 0 bases and J by 4 bases, with 7 bases between. The CDR3 covers 13 residues. CDR1 SGHRS and CDR2 YFSETQ come from the germline V gene. The CDR3 loop is CASSLGGGYGYTF. As DNA, the CDR3 is TGCGCCAGCAGCTTGGGGGGGGGCTATGGCTACACCTTC.

The gene calls are TRBV6-5 and TRBJ1-2; no clear D gene. The germline V and J ends were trimmed by 2 bases and 4 bases, with 8 bases remaining between them. The CDR3 is 13 amino acids. From germline, CDR1 is MNHEY and CDR2 SVGAGI. CDR3 sequence reads: CASSYKTTYGYTF. The DNA of the CDR3 is TGTGCCAGCAGTTACAAAACAACCTATGGCTACACCTTC.

V usage is TRBV19 and J usage is TRBJ2-7, with D perhaps matching TRBD1 (5 bases). With 5 bases removed from V and 3 bases from J, the gap between germline ends came to 17 bases. Germline-derived CDR1 and CDR2 are LNHDA and SQIVND (reference sequence). The length of the CDR3 is 15 residues. In DNA form, the CDR3 reads TGTGCCAGTAGTGAGGTGGCGGTGGGGCACTACGAGCAGTACTTC. As protein: CASSEVAVGHYEQYF.

V and J are TRBV28 and TRBJ1-2, with D uncertain. Germline V gene sequence: CDR1 MDHEN, CDR2 SYDVKM. This CDR3 has 13 amino acids. Deletions cut 6 bases from V and 9 bases from J, with 17 bases between. The CDR3 bases are TGTGCCAGCAGCCTAGCGGGCATTGGAAGCTACACCTTC. Protein product: CASSLAGIGSYTF.

The V gene is TRBV5-1, the J gene TRBJ1-1, with 9 bases identical to TRBD1. The V segment lost 5 bases and the J segment 5 bases; nucleotides outside the gene matches: 10. This CDR3 contains 15 residues. Germline CDR1 SGHRS, CDR2 YFSETQ. The CDR3 is CASRRRTGEDTEAFF. DNA of the CDR3: TGCGCCAGCAGACGTCGGACAGGGGAAGATACTGAAGCTTTCTTT.

The chain has TRBV10-3 and TRBJ2-7; the D gene is possibly TRBD1 (6 bases). The germline CDR1 and CDR2 sequences are ENHRY and SYGVKD. There are 15 residues in the CDR3. The ends were cut back, 6 bases at V and 2 bases at J, with 17 bases in the middle. CDR3: CAIRGGHPLPYEQYF. The CDR3 nucleotides read TGTGCCATCAGAGGGGGACACCCCCTACCCTACGAGCAGTACTTC.

The rearrangement joins TRBV5-1 to TRBJ2-2, with 9 bases matching TRBD1. The CDR3 has 16 residues. Germline V gene sequence: CDR1 SGHRS, CDR2 YFSETQ. With V trimmed by 4 bases and J by 4 bases, 8 bases remained unmatched. In nucleotides, the CDR3 is TGCGCCAGCAGCACCCGGGACAGGGAGGTCACCGGGGAGCTGTTTTTT. This codes for CASSTRDREVTGELFF.

The rearrangement links TRBV19 to TRBJ1-4, with a possible D match to TRBD1 (5 bases). CDR3 length: 16 residues. With 2 bases removed from V and 7 bases from J, the gap between germline ends came to 17 bases. CDR1 LNHDA and CDR2 SQIVND come from the germline V gene (reference sequence). The CDR3 bases are TGTGCCAGTAGTATATTACAGGAACCTCTGGGTGAAAAACTGTTTTTT. Protein sequence: CASSILQEPLGEKLFF.

The chain recombines TRBV13 with TRBJ1-3; 7 bases are shared with TRBD1. The V segment lost 5 bases and the J segment 0 bases; nucleotides outside the gene matches: 28. Germline V lookup: CDR1 PRHDT, CDR2 FYEKMQ (reference sequence). The CDR3 is 23 amino acids. This CDR3 is CASSPPPGQPESQRGSSGNTIYF. The CDR3, as DNA: TGTGCCAGCAGCCCTCCGCCGGGACAGCCAGAAAGTCAAAGAGGAAGCTCTGGAAACACCATATATTTT.

Of note for this clone: The junction departs from germline at one end; a sequencing error may be responsible. The chain carries TRBV7-7 and TRBJ2-2; weak D call: TRBD1 (6 bases). Germline CDR1 reads SSHAT; CDR2 reads FNYEAQ (reference sequence). The CDR3 consists of 14 residues. The CDR3 is CASSELGATGELFF. The CDR3 DNA follows: TGTGCTAGCAGCGAACTGGGGGCCACCGGGGAGCTGTTTTTT.

The rearrangement joins TRBV7-8 to TRBJ2-3, with 11 bases identical to TRBD2. The CDR3 has 16 residues. The V gene end was trimmed by 5 bases and the J gene end by 3 bases; junction bases not matched to a gene: 7. Germline loops: CDR1 SGHVS, CDR2 FQNEAQ. Written as DNA, the CDR3 is TGTGCCAGCAGCCTTCCTCCTAGCGGGAGGACAGATACGCAGTATTTT. It yields the protein CASSLPPSGRTDTQYF. Full variable domain (outside the CDR3, taken from reference TRBV7-8 and TRBJ2-3): GAGVSQSPRYKVAKRGQDVALRCDPISGHVSLFWYQQALGQGPEFLTYFQNEAQLDKSGLPSDRFFAERPEGSVSTLKIQRTQQEDSAVYLCASSLPPSGRTDTQYFGPGTRLTVL.

V usage is TRBV6-5 and J usage is TRBJ2-7, with TRBD2 matching over 11 bases. In germline, CDR1 is MNHEY, CDR2 SVGAGI. V dropped 3 bases and J dropped 3; count of bases not matched to a gene: 4. This CDR3 is built from 15 residues. CDR3 DNA: TGTGCCAGCAGTTATATAGCGGGAGGGAGCTACGAGCAGTACTTC. This translates into CASSYIAGGSYEQYF.

The V gene is TRBV28, the J gene TRBJ2-2; 12 bases align to TRBD2. V lost 2 bases to trimming and J lost 4 bases; unmatched junction nucleotides: 5. The V gene's germline CDR1 is MDHEN and CDR2 SYDVKM. CDR3 length: 17 residues. DNA for the CDR3: TGTGCCAGCAGTTTAGGGGGACTAGCGGGTTTCACCGGGGAGCTGTTTTTT. Translation: CASSLGGLAGFTGELFF.

This rearrangement joins TRBV6-4 to TRBJ2-3, with 7 bases fitting TRBD1. Per germline, CDR1 MRHNA and CDR2 SNTAGT. This CDR3 comprises 14 residues. J was trimmed by 3 bases and V by 6 bases; bases with no gene match: 6. CDR3 loop: CASRETGLTDTQYF. The CDR3 bases are TGTGCCAGCAGGGAGACAGGGTTGACAGATACGCAGTATTTT.

The V call is TRBV28, the J call TRBJ2-5; D is uncertain. This CDR3 has 12 amino acids. Between the trimmed V and J ends, which lost 4 bases and 5 bases, there was a span of 8 bases. Germline CDR1 is MDHEN and CDR2 is SYDVKM. This chain's CDR3 is CASSSLRETQYF. The CDR3 nucleotides read TGTGCCAGCAGTTCCCTCCGGGAGACCCAGTACTTC.